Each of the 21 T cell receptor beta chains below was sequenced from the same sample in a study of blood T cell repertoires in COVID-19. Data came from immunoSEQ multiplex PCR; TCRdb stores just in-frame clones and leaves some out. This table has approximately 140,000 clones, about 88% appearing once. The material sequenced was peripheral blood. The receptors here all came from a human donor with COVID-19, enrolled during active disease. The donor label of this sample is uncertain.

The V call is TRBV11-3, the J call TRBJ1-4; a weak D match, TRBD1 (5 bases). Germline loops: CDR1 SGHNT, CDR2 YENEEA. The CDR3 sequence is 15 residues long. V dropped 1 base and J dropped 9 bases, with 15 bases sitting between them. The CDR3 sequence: CASSLGTPGRQKLFF. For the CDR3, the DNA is TGTGCCAGCAGCTTAGGGACACCAGGACGTCAAAAACTGTTTTTT.

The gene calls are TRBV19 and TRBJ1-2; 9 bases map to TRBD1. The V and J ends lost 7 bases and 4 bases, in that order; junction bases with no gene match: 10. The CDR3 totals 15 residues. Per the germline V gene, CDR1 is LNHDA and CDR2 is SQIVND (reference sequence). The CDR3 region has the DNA TGTGCCAGTACTCTAGGGACAGGGAGCTTCTATGGCTACACCTTC. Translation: CASTLGTGSFYGYTF.

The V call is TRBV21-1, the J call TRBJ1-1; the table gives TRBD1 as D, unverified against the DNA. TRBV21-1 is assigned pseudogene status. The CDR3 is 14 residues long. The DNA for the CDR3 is TGTGCCAGCAGGCGAAGACAGGGTGGCACTGAAGCTTTCTTT. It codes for CASRRRQGGTEAFF.

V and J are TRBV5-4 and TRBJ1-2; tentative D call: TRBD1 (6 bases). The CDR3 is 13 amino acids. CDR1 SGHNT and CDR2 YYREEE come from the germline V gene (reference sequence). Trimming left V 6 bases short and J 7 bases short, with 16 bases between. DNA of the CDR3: TGTGCCAGCACCCTGGGGGGGGCTAGTGGCTACACCTTC. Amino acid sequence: CASTLGGASGYTF.

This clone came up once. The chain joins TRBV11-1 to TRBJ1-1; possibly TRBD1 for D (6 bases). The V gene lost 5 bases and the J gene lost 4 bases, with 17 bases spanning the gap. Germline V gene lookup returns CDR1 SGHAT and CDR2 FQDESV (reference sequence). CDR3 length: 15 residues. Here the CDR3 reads CASSPDLQGSTEAFF. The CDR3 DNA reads TGTGCCAGCAGCCCTGACCTACAGGGTAGCACTGAAGCTTTCTTT.

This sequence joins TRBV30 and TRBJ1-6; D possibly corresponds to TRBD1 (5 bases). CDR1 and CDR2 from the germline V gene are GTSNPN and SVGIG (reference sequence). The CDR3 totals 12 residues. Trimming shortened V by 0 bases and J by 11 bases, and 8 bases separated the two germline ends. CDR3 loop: CAWSVGVPPLHF. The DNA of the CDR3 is TGTGCCTGGAGTGTAGGGGTCCCACCCCTCCACTTT.

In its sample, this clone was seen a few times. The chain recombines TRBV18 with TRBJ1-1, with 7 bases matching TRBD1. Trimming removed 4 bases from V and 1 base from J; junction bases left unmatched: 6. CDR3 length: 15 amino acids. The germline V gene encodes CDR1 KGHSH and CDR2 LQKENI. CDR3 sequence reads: CASSRTGVRNTEAFF. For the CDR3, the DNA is TGTGCCAGCTCACGGACAGGCGTGAGGAACACTGAAGCTTTCTTT.

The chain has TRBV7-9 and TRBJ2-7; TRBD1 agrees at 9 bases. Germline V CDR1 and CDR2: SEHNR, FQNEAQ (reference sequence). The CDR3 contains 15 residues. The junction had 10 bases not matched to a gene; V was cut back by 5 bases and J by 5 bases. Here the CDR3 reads CASSARTGVFNEQYF. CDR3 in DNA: TGTGCCAGCAGCGCCCGGACAGGGGTCTTCAACGAGCAGTACTTC.

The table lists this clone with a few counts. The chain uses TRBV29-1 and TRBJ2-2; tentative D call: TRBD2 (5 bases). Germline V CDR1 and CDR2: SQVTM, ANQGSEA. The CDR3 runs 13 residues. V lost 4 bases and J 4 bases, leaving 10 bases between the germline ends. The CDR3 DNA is TGCAGCGTTGGGACTCTGGGCACCGGGGAGCTGTTTTTT. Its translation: CSVGTLGTGELFF.

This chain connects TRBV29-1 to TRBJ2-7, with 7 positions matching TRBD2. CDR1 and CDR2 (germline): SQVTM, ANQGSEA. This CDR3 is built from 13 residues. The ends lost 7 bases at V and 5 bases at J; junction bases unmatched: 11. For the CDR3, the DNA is TGCAGCGCTAAGATGGGGAGCGGGGACGAGCAGTACTTC. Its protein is CSAKMGSGDEQYF.

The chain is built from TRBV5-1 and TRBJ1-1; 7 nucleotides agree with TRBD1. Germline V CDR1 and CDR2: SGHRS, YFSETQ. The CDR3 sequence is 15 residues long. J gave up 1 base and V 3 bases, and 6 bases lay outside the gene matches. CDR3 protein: CASSSTGVGNTEAFF. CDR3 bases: TGCGCCAGCAGCTCAACAGGGGTAGGGAACACTGAAGCTTTCTTT.

Here the CDR3 reads CASSIRGFGETQYF. CDR3 coding DNA: TGCGCCAGCAGCATCAGGGGATTTGGAGAGACCCAGTACTTC. The chain has TRBV5-1 and TRBJ2-5, with a tentative D call TRBD1 (6 bases). The length of the CDR3 is 14 residues. V lost 4 bases and J 4 bases, leaving 14 bases between the germline ends. Germline V gene lookup returns CDR1 SGHRS and CDR2 YFSETQ.

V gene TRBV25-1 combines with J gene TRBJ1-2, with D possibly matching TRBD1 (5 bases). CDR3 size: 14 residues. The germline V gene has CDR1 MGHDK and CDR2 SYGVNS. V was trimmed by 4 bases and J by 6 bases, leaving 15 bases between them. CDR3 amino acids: CASSALTAKDGYTF. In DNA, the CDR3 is TGTGCCAGCAGTGCCTTGACAGCAAAGGATGGCTACACCTTC.

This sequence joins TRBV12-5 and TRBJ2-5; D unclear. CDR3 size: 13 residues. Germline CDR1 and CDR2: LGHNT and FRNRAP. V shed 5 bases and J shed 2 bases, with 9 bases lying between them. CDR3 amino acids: CASGAASQETQYF. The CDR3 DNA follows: TGTGCTAGTGGTGCAGCGTCTCAAGAGACCCAGTACTTC.

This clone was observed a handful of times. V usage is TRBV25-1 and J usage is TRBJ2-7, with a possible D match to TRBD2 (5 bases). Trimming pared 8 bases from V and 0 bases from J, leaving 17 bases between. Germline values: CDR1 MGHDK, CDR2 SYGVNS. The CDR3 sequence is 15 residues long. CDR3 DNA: TGTGCCAGCGGGAGCAGCAGGTCTAGCTCCTACGAGCAGTACTTC. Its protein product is CASGSSRSSSYEQYF.

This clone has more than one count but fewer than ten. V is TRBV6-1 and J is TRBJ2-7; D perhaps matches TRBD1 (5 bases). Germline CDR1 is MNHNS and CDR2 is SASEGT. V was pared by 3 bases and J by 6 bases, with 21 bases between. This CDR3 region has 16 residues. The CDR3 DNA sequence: TGTGCCAGCAGTGATTCCCGCCGGTCAGGGCGATCCGAGCAGTACTTC. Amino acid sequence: CASSDSRRSGRSEQYF.

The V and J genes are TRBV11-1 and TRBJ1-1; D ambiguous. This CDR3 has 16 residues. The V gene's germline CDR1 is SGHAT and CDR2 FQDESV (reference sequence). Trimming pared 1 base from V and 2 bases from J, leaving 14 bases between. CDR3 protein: CASSLGQASFNTEAFF. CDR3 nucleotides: TGTGCCAGCAGCTTAGGTCAGGCTTCTTTCAACACTGAAGCTTTCTTT.

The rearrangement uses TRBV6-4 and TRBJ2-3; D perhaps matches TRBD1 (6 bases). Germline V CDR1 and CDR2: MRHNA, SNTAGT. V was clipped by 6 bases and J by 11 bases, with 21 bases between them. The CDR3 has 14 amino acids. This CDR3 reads CASSLPGQPFVQYF. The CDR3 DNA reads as TGTGCCAGCAGCTTACCGGGACAACCTTTTGTGCAGTATTTT.

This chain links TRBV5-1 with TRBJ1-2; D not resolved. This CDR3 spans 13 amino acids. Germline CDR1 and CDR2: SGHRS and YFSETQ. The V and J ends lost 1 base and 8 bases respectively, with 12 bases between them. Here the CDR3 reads CASSLKQLAGYTF. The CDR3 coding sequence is TGCGCCAGCAGCTTGAAACAGCTCGCCGGCTACACCTTC.

CDR3 region: CASTASRQNTIYF. DNA of the CDR3: TGTGCCTCCACCGCATCTCGACAAAACACCATATATTTT. The chain uses TRBV19 and TRBJ1-3; D is ambiguous. Trimming took 11 bases from V and 6 from J, leaving 17 bases between them. Looked up from germline, CDR1 is LNHDA and CDR2 is SQIVND (reference sequence). The CDR3 is 13 amino acids.

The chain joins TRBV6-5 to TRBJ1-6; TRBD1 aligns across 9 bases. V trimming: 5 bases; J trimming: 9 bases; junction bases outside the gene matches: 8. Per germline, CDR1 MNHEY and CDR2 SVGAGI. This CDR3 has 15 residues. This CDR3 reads CASSRGGTGTSPLHF. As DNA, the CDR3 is TGTGCCAGCAGTCGCGGTGGGACAGGGACTTCACCCCTCCACTTT.